This TCR beta chain was recorded in a study of blood T cell repertoires in COVID-19. Background on the study: Samples representing acute and convalescent COVID-19 were sourced from the United States, Italy and Spain. T cells, B-cell-depleted T cells, or PBMCs supplied cDNA or gDNA.

Original methodology: The assay estimated nucleated cells by amplifying reference gene primers. The method was immunoSEQ multiplex PCR; TCRdb's version includes in-frame clones alone and lacks a portion of them. That table is the source of V, J and clone size, and D and trimming were worked out from the DNA. The data contain approximately 58,000 clones, 84% of them singletons. The specimen was peripheral blood. This clonotype originated in a woman aged 55-69 years with acute or convalescent COVID-19.

As DNA, the CDR3 is TGCGCCAGCAGCCAACTCGTGACAGGGGGCACAGATACGCAGTATTTT. Translation: CASSQLVTGGTDTQYF. The chain recombines TRBV4-1 with TRBJ2-3; 8 bases are a match to TRBD1. The CDR3 sequence is 16 residues long. The V gene's germline CDR1 is MGHRA and CDR2 YSYEKL. The ends lost 2 bases at V and 1 base at J; junction bases unmatched: 5.